This T cell receptor (beta chain) derives from a study of vaccination and CD4 T cells after COVID-19. Sequencing of DNA taken from cultured CD4+ T cells relied on the Oncomine TCR Beta short-read assay. Using the QIAamp micro DNA kit, genomic DNA was extracted from the CD4+ T cells that had been cultured. TCRdb redid the calling of the PCR reads with MiXCR, one entry per CDR3 protein. The sample records fewer than 16,000 distinct CDR3 sequences, roughly 50% being singletons. A remark on this clonotype: Its antigen is not identified.

Study results and limitations: Spike mono-reactivity was found in 304 of 307 vaccine-specific clones from convalescent patients.

Indicated treatment: approximately 10-day PBMC culture with coronavirus spike peptide pools or control peptides (ViraFEST assay). TCR sequencing followed the expansion of antigen-specific T cells with peptide pools in ViraFEST. Per germline, CDR1 MDHEN and CDR2 SYDVKM. V lost 3 bases to trimming and J lost 5 bases; unmatched junction nucleotides: 5. The CDR3 runs 14 residues. Sequencing used CD4+ T cells from blood, cultured in vitro. The genes are TRBV28 and TRBJ1-2, with 8 positions matching TRBD1. The sequence derives from a human donor who had recovered from COVID-19. In DNA, the CDR3 is TGTGCCAGCAGTTTTAGGGACAGGAGTTATGGCTACACCTTC. The encoded protein is CASSFRDRSYGYTF.